Sequencing of this TCR beta chain was carried out in a study of control samples from healthy donors and cancer patients. TCRdb's copy holds only in-frame clones and misses some; the assay was immunoSEQ multiplex PCR. The repertoire holds around 100,000 clones, about 90% seen once, with more than 15% in the top ten. Sequencing was carried out using blood. The source of this sequence is a woman aged 45-59 years in good health.

The CDR3: CASSYRGGFTEAFF. In DNA form, the CDR3 reads TGTGCCAGCAGTTATCGGGGGGGATTCACTGAAGCTTTCTTT. J is TRBJ1-1 and V is TRBV6-5; TRBD1 might be the D (5 bases). Germline CDR1 and CDR2: MNHEY and SVGAGI. Trimming took off 3 bases at V and 4 bases at J, with 12 bases between the two ends. This CDR3 is built from 14 residues.